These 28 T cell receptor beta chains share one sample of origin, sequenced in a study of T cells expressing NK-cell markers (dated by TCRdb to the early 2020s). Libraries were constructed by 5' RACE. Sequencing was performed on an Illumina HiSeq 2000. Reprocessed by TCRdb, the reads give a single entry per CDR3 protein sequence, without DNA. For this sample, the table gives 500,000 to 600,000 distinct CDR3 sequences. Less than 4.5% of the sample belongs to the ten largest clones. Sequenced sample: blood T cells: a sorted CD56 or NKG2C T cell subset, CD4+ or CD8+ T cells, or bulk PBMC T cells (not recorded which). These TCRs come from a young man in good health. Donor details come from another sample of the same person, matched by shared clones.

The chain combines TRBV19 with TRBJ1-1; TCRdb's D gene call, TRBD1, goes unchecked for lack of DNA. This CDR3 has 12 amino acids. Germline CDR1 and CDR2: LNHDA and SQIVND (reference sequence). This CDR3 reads CASSHGTVEAFF. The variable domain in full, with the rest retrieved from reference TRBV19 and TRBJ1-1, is DGGITQSPKYLFRKEGQNVTLSCEQNLNHDAMYWYRQDPGQGLRLIYYSQIVNDFQKGDIAEGYSVSREKKESFPLTVTSAQKNPTAFYLCASSHGTVEAFFGQGTRLTVV.

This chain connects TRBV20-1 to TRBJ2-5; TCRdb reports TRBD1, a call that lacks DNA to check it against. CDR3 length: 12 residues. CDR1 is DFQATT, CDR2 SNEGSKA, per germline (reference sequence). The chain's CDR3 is CSAAGTEETQYF.

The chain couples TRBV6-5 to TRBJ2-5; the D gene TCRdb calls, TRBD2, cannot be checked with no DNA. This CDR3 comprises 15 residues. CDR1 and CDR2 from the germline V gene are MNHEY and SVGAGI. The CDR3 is CASSYMLAPAETQYF.

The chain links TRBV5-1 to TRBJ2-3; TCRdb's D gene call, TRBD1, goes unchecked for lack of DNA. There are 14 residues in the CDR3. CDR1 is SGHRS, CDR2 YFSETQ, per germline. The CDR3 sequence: CASGKQGQGDTQYF.

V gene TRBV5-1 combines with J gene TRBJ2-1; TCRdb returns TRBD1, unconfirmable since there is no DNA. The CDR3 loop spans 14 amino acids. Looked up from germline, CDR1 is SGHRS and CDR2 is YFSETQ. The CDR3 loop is CASSFWTGANEQFF.

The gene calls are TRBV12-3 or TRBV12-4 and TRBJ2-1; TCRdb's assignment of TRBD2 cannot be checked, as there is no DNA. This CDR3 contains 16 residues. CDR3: CASSSGRTSGYNEQFF.

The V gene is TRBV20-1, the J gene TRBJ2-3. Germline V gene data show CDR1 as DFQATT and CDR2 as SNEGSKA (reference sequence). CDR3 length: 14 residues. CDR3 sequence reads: CSAERNRGTDTQYF.

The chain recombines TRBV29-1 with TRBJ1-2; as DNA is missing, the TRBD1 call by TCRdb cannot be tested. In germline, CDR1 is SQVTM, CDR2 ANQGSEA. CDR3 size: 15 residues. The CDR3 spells CSVEAQDRVNYGYTF.

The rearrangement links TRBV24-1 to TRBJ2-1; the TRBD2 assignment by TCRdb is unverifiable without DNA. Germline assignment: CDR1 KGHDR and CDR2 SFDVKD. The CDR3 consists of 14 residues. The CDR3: CATSAVSSYNEQFF.

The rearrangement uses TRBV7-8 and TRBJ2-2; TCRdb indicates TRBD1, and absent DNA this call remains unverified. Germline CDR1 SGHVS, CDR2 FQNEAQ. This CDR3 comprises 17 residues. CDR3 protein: CASSFITSRAATGELFF.

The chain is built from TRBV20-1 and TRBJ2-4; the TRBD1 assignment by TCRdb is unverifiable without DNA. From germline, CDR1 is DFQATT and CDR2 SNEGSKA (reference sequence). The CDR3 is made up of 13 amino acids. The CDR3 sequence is CSAIPGQKDIQYF.

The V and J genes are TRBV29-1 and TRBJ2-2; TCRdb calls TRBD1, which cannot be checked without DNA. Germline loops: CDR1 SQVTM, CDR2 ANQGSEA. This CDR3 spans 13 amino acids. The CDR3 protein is CSVGEDQGGELFF.

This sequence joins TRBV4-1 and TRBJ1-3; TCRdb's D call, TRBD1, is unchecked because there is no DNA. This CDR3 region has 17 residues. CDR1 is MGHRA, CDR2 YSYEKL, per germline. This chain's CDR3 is CASSQGPAGSPGNTIYF.

The CDR3: CASSPGHTNYGYTF. The rearrangement joins TRBV5-5 to TRBJ1-2; the TCRdb call, TRBD1, lacks DNA for checking. The CDR3 spans 14 residues. Per the germline V gene, CDR1 is SGHKS and CDR2 is YYEKEE (reference sequence).

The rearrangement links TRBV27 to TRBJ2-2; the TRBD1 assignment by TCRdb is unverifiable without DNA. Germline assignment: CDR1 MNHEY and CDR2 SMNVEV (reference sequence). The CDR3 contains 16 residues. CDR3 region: CASSIPSGLGAGELFF.

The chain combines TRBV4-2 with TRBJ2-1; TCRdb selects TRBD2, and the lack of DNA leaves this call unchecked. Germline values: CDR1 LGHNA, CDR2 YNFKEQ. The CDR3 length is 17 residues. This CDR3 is CASSHEPTRTSDNEQFF.

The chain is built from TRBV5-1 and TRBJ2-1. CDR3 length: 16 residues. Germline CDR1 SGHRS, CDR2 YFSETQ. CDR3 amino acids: CASSLVAQISYNEQFF.

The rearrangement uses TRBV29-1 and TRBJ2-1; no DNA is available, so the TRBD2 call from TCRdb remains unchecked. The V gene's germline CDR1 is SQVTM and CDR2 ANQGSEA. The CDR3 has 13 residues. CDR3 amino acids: CSGTSGNTNEQFF.

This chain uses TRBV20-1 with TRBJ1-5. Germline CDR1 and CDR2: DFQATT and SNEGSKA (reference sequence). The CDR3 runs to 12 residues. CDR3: CSGTVSDQPQHF.

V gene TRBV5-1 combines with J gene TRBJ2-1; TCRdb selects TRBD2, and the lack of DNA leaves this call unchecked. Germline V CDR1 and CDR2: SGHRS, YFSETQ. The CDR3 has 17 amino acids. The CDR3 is CASSFPGPAGQFDEQFF.

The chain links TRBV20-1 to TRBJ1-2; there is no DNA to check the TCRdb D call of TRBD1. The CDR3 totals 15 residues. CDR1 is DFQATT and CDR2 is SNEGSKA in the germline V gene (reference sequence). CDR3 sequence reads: CSARVLGTVLYGYTF.

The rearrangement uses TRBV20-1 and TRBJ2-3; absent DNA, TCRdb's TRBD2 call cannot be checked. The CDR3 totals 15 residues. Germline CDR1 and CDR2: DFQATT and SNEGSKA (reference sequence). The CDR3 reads CSASASGLSGDTQYF.

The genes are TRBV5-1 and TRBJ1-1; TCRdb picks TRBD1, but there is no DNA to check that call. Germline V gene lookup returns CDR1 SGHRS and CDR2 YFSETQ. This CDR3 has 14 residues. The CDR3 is CASRQGLRNTEAFF.

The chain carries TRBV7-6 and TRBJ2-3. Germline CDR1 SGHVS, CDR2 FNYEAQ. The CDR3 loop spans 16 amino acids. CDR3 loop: CASSLGNGLDTDTQYF. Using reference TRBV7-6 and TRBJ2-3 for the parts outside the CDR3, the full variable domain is GAGVSQSPRYKVTKRGQDVALRCDPISGHVSLYWYRQALGQGPEFLTYFNYEAQQDKSGLPNDRFSAERPEGSISTLTIQRTEQRDSAMYRCASSLGNGLDTDTQYFGPGTRLTVL.

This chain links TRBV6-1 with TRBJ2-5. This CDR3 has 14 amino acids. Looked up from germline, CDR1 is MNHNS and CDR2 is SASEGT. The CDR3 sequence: CASSKVAVQETQYF.

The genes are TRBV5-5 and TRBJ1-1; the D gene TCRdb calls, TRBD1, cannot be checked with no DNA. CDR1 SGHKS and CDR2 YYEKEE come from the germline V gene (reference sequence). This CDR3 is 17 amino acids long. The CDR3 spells CASSSRGPGQMNTEAFF.

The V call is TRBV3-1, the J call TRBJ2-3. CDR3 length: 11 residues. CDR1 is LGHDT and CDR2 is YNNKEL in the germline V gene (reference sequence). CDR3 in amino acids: CASSQDAGQYF.

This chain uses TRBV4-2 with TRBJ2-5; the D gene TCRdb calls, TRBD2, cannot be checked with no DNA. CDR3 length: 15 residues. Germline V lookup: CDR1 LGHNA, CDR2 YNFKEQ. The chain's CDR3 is CASSPIPGTQETQYF.